The 14 T cell receptor beta chains below all came from one sample that was sequenced in a study of Tregs in tolerant kidney transplant recipients. The table came from immunoSEQ multiplex PCR; TCRdb's copy has only in-frame clones and leaves some out. The data show 50,000 or so clones, with about 89% seen just once and roughly 15% held by the top ten. Recipients received nonmyeloablative bone marrow transplants from related graft donors, with transient mixed chimerism. Sequences were derived from CD8+ T cells from blood (PBMCs), sampled 24 months after the transplant. These receptors were obtained from a human patient who received a combined kidney and bone marrow transplant. Part of the T cell pool may stem from the graft donor.

The rearrangement joins TRBV7-9 to TRBJ2-7, with 8 bases lining up with TRBD2. The ends lost 5 bases at V and 5 bases at J; junction bases unmatched: 5. Germline assignment: CDR1 SEHNR and CDR2 FQNEAQ (reference sequence). The CDR3 loop spans 13 amino acids. The CDR3 loop is CASSVFSGNEQYF. CDR3 nucleotide sequence: TGTGCCAGCAGCGTGTTTAGCGGGAACGAGCAGTACTTC. The whole variable domain, filled in from reference TRBV7-9 and TRBJ2-7, reads DTGVSQNPRHKITKRGQNVTFRCDPISEHNRLYWYRQTLGQGPEFLTYFQNEAQLEKSRLLSDRFSAERPKGSFSTLEIQRTEQGDSAMYLCASSVFSGNEQYFGPGTRLTVT.

The chain carries TRBV20-1 and TRBJ1-2; no clear D. The germline V gene encodes CDR1 DFQATT and CDR2 SNEGSKA (reference sequence). This CDR3 spans 8 amino acids. The CDR3 DNA sequence: TGCAGCGTTCTTGGCTACACCTTC. This codes for CSVLGYTF.

The chain couples TRBV7-3 to TRBJ2-1, with 15 bases that match TRBD2. The J segment lost 6 bases and the V segment lost 5 bases, leaving 2 bases of the junction unmatched. Germline-derived CDR1 and CDR2 are SGHTA and FQGTGA. The length of the CDR3 is 15 residues. CDR3 nucleotides: TGTGCCAGCAGCCTGGGACTAGCGGGAGGCAATGAGCAGTTCTTC. It translates to CASSLGLAGGNEQFF. The full variable domain, in which reference TRBV7-3 and TRBJ2-1 provide the parts outside the CDR3, is GAGVSQTPSNKVTEKGKYVELRCDPISGHTALYWYRQSLGQGPEFLIYFQGTGAADDSGLPNDRFFAVRPEGSVSTLKIQRTERGDSAVYLCASSLGLAGGNEQFFGPGTRLTVL.

The V and J genes are TRBV12-5 and TRBJ2-1; a possible D gene is TRBD2 (6 bases). Germline loops: CDR1 LGHNT, CDR2 FRNRAP. The CDR3 has 14 amino acids. The V gene lost 7 bases and the J gene lost 7 bases, with 17 bases spanning the gap. CDR3 DNA: TGTGCTAGTGCACGGGGGATAAAGATGAATGAGCAGTTCTTC. Protein sequence: CASARGIKMNEQFF.

The chain couples TRBV5-6 to TRBJ2-1, with TRBD2 matching over 14 bases. V dropped 2 bases and J dropped 4; count of bases not matched to a gene: 5. This CDR3 is 17 amino acids long. Germline loops: CDR1 SGHDT, CDR2 YYEEEE. CDR3 region: CASSFGLAGGMYNEQFF. The CDR3 nucleotides are TGTGCCAGCAGCTTCGGACTAGCGGGAGGAATGTACAATGAGCAGTTCTTC.

A single count supports this clone. The rearrangement joins TRBV9 to TRBJ2-1, with TRBD2 matching over 9 bases. V dropped 4 bases and J dropped 4; count of bases not matched to a gene: 9. Per the germline V gene, CDR1 is SGDLS and CDR2 is YYNGEE. The CDR3 is 16 amino acids. The CDR3 region is CASSLGAGGLYNEQFF. DNA for the CDR3: TGTGCCAGCAGCCTCGGAGCGGGGGGACTATACAATGAGCAGTTCTTC. Full variable domain (rest looked up from reference TRBV9 and TRBJ2-1): DSGVTQTPKHLITATGQRVTLRCSPRSGDLSVYWYQQSLDQGLQFLIQYYNGEERAKGNILERFSAQQFPDLHSELNLSSLELGDSALYFCASSLGAGGLYNEQFFGPGTRLTVL.

This clone was seen only a few times. This chain links TRBV7-9 with TRBJ2-4; unclear D gene. The CDR3 totals 12 residues. The germline CDR1 and CDR2 sequences are SEHNR and FQNEAQ (reference sequence). The germline V and J ends were trimmed by 5 bases and 8 bases, with 10 bases remaining between them. In DNA, the CDR3 is TGTGCCAGCAGCGCAGACTTGTACATTCAGTACTTC. This sequence encodes CASSADLYIQYF.

Here the CDR3 DNA reads TGTGCCAGCAGCGTAGCCAAATCAAGGACTAGCGGGAGTGATACGCAGTATTTT. The encoded protein is CASSVAKSRTSGSDTQYF. The rearrangement links TRBV9 to TRBJ2-3; 13 positions match TRBD2. The CDR3 totals 18 residues. V gave up 0 bases and J gave up 6 bases; unmatched junction bases: 10. Germline-derived CDR1 and CDR2 are SGDLS and YYNGEE.

The table lists this clone with a few counts. The V gene is TRBV6-5, the J gene TRBJ1-4; 10 positions match TRBD1. This CDR3 has 15 residues. Germline CDR1 and CDR2: MNHEY and SVGAGI. V shed 6 bases, J shed 14 bases, and the junction held 15 bases outside the gene matches. CDR3 sequence reads: CASSNGTGVRGKLFF. CDR3 sequence (DNA): TGTGCCAGCAGCAACGGGACAGGGGTGAGGGGAAAGCTGTTTTTT.

The genes are TRBV10-3 and TRBJ2-5; D possibly corresponds to TRBD1 (6 bases). Germline V gene data show CDR1 as ENHRY and CDR2 as SYGVKD. There are 16 residues in the CDR3. V was shortened by 4 bases and J by 4 bases, with 19 bases between the two germline ends. CDR3 bases: TGTGCCATCAGTGGCCTTGGACAGCCGGGGTCAGAGACCCAGTACTTC. This encodes CAISGLGQPGSETQYF.

This clone has only a few counts. The J gene is TRBJ2-7, the V gene TRBV27; TRBD2 agrees at 8 bases. V dropped 6 bases and J dropped 2; count of bases not matched to a gene: 9. The V gene's germline CDR1 is MNHEY and CDR2 SMNVEV (reference sequence). CDR3 length: 15 amino acids. This chain's CDR3 is CASSRHSGTTYEQYF. DNA for the CDR3: TGTGCCAGCAGCCGCCATAGCGGGACCACCTACGAGCAGTACTTC.

V gene TRBV27 combines with J gene TRBJ2-2; tentatively, D is TRBD1 (5 bases). Germline CDR1 and CDR2: MNHEY and SMNVEV (reference sequence). Between the trimmed V and J ends, which lost 1 base and 1 base, there was a span of 7 bases. The CDR3 spans 15 residues. The CDR3 region is CASSLFQGNTGELFF. The CDR3 DNA is TGTGCCAGCAGTTTATTTCAGGGGAACACCGGGGAGCTGTTTTTT.

This chain links TRBV6-1 with TRBJ2-1; possible D gene TRBD1, 6 bases. Trimming shortened V by 6 bases and J by 8 bases, and 14 bases separated the two germline ends. This CDR3 is 13 amino acids long. Germline V lookup: CDR1 MNHNS, CDR2 SASEGT. CDR3 nucleotides: TGTGCCAGCAGCCGACAGGACTTCGATGAGCAGTTCTTC. Translated: CASSRQDFDEQFF.

This clone occurred a few times. The chain has TRBV10-3 and TRBJ1-3; the D is unclear. CDR1 and CDR2 from the germline V gene are ENHRY and SYGVKD. This CDR3 spans 13 amino acids. Trimming took off 10 bases at V and 1 base at J, with 11 bases between the two ends. The CDR3 protein is CATDEGSGNTIYF. Written as DNA, the CDR3 is TGTGCCACAGACGAGGGTTCTGGAAACACCATATATTTT.